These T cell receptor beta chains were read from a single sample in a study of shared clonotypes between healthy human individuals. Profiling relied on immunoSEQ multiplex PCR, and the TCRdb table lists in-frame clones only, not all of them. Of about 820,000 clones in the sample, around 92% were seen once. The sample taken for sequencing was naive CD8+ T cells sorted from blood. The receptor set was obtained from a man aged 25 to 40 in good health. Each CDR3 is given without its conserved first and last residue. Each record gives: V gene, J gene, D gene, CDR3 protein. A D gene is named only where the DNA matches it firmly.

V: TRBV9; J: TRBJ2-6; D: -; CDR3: ASHGPGANVLT
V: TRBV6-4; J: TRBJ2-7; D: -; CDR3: ASSDSSGSSYEQY
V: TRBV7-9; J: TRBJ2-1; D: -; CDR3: ASSLDGWNWF
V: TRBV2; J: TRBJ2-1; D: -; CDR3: ASSPGLRDAYNEQF
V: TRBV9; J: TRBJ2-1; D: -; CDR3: ASSASEGTALEQF
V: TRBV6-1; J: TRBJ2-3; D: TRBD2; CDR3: ASSGLAGRGTDTQY
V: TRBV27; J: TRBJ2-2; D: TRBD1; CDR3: ASSFRRQGTGELF
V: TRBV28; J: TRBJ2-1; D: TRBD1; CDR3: ASSLGTVVWQF
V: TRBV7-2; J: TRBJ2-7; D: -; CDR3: ASSPISYEQY
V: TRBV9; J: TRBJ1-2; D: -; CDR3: ASSDSIYGYT
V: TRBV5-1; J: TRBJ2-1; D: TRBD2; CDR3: ASSLTPLTSETRL
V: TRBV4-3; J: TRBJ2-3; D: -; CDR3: ASSQGGSPEATDTQY
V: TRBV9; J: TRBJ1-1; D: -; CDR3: ASSVGQSTEAF
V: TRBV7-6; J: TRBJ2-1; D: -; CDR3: ASTHGWGGYNEQF
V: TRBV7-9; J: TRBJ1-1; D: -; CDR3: ASSSPRAGTNTEAF
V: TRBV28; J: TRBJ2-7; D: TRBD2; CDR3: ASREGAGTYEQY
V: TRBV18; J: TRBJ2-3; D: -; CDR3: ASSPKDSTDTQY
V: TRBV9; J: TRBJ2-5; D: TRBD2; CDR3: ASSAGTSGRETQY
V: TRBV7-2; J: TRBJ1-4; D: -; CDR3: ASSLGWQPNEKLF
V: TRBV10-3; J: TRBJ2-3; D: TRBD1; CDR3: AISERRDRDTDTQY
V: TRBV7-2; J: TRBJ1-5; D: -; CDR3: ASSLEFRQPQH
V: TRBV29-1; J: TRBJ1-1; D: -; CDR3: SVTADGTEAF
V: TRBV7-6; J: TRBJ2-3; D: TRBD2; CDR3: ASSLGTSGAKRTDTQY
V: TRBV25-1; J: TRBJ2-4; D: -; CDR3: ASSDRDTPTLAKNIQY
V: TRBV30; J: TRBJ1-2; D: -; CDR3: AWSLGGDGGSYGYT
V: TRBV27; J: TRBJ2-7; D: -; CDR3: ASSGEGIFYEQY